This is a list of T cell receptor beta chains from one sample in a study of OX40 agonist ivuxolimab in advanced cancers. Profiling relied on immunoSEQ multiplex PCR, and the TCRdb table lists in-frame clones only, not all of them. The sample yields 73,000 or so clones, 70% to 90% seen once. The specimen was CD4+ or CD8+ T cells sorted from blood, collected in a trial of the OX40 agonist ivuxolimab. The receptor set was obtained from an adult with an advanced solid tumor such as melanoma, head and neck, liver or kidney cancer. Both conserved end residues are part of each CDR3.

>TRBV19|TRBJ2-6
CASSIDGGVVKAGANVLTF
>TRBV10-3|TRBJ2-1
CALGTGGRVEQFF
>TRBV19|TRBJ2-1
CASSIATPTSGGDNEQFF
>TRBV4-2|TRBJ2-3
CASSQERGGAGDTQYF
>TRBV7-3|TRBJ2-5
CASSLGGDIQETQYF
>TRBV7-3|TRBJ2-3
CASSLSGTILTDTQYF
>TRBV18|TRBJ2-5
CASSPGLSGGETQYF
>TRBV6-6|TRBJ2-4
CASSSDQGENIQYF
>TRBV7-2|TRBJ1-6
CASSPDWAHSPLHF
>TRBV12-5|TRBJ2-1
CASGLNEDEQFF
>TRBV7-8|TRBJ2-5
CASIERGQGGSQETQYF
>TRBV11-2|TRBJ2-5
CASSLNSGGKGETQYF
>TRBV19|TRBJ2-1
CASSSGLAGNNEQFF
>TRBV7-9|TRBJ2-5
CASSSDETQYF
>TRBV18|TRBJ1-2
CASAQVLDYGYTF
>TRBV2|TRBJ2-3
CASRVAGGLPDTQYF
>TRBV5-1|TRBJ2-1
CASSGQGVAEQFF
>TRBV28|TRBJ1-5
CASSLWNQPQHF
>TRBV15|TRBJ1-1
CATSRERARTEAFF
>TRBV19|TRBJ1-5
CASSLEGQADNQPQHF
>TRBV18|TRBJ1-6
CASSPGQGNSPLHF
>TRBV5-1|TRBJ1-6
CASSLAPGTDNSPLHF
>TRBV5-1|TRBJ1-1
CASSLATGRNTEAFF
>TRBV19|TRBJ1-6
CASSIAWPGSPLHF
>TRBV9|TRBJ2-5
CASSVVEGGETQYF
>TRBV11-2|TRBJ2-1
CASSLNAGGGRNEQFF
>TRBV7-9|TRBJ1-1
CASSKGQVNTEAFF
>TRBV18|TRBJ2-7
CASSPPSQGDYEQYF
>TRBV7-2|TRBJ2-1
CASSTQAYNEQFF